The 5 T cell receptor beta chains in this list originate from one sample, sequenced in a study of blood T cell repertoires in COVID-19. TCRdb keeps only in-frame clones here, not all; method: immunoSEQ multiplex PCR. Of fewer than 350,000 clones listed, 85% to 90% are singletons. Sequenced material: PBMCs or T cells enriched from blood (not recorded which). All receptors derive from a woman younger than 45 with acute COVID-19.

The rearrangement joins TRBV4-3 to TRBJ2-7; D perhaps matches TRBD1 (5 bases). Trimming removed 0 bases from V and 3 bases from J, with 15 bases in between. Germline V gene sequence: CDR1 LGHNA, CDR2 YSLEER. The CDR3 contains 16 residues. The CDR3 spells CASSQDRGYERYEQYF. The DNA of the CDR3 is TGCGCCAGCAGCCAAGATAGGGGCTACGAACGCTACGAGCAGTACTTC.

V gene TRBV7-2 combines with J gene TRBJ2-7; 10 bases agree with TRBD2. Trimming removed 1 base from V and 4 bases from J; junction bases left unmatched: 10. In germline, CDR1 is SGHTA, CDR2 FQGNSA. The CDR3 is 17 amino acids. The CDR3 DNA sequence: TGTGCCAGCAGCTTAGAGTCTGGTAGCGGGAGGAGGTACGAGCAGTACTTC. Translated, it gives CASSLESGSGRRYEQYF.

The V call is TRBV7-9, the J call TRBJ2-7; TRBD1 is a possible D gene (6 bases). V was trimmed by 4 bases and J by 0 bases, leaving 19 bases between them. The CDR3 totals 17 residues. Germline V gene lookup returns CDR1 SEHNR and CDR2 FQNEAQ (reference sequence). The CDR3 region has the DNA TGTGCCAGCAGCTCGGATAAACAGGGCTCCCGCTCCTACGAGCAGTACTTC. Protein sequence: CASSSDKQGSRSYEQYF.

J is TRBJ1-6 and V is TRBV5-1; D is ambiguous. This CDR3 spans 16 amino acids. The germline CDR1 and CDR2 sequences are SGHRS and YFSETQ. Trimming removed 4 bases at V and 7 bases at J, with 18 bases between. The CDR3 nucleotides are TGCGCCAGCAGCGAGAAGGAGGGAGGGCGAAATTCACCCCTCCACTTT. This codes for CASSEKEGGRNSPLHF.

This chain uses TRBV2 with TRBJ1-1; perhaps TRBD1 as D (6 bases). The CDR3 runs 12 residues. Germline V lookup: CDR1 SNHLY, CDR2 FYNNEI. Trimming took 3 bases from V and 7 from J, leaving 9 bases between them. The CDR3 spells CASSDGQFEAFF. CDR3 nucleotide sequence: TGTGCCAGCAGTGACGGACAGTTTGAAGCTTTCTTT.